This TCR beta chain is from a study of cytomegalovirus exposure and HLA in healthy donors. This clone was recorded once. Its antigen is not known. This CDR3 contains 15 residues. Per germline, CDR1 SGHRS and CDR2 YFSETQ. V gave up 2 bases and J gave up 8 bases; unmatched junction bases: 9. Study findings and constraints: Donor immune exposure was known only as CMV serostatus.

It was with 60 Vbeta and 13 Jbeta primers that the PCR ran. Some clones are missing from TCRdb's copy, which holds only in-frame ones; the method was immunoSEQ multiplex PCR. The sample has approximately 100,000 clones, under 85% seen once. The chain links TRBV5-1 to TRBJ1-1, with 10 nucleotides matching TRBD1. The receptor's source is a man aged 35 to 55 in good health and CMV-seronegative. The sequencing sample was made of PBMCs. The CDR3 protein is CASSLGTGDAEEAFF. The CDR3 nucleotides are TGCGCCAGCAGCTTAGGGACAGGGGACGCGGAAGAAGCTTTCTTT. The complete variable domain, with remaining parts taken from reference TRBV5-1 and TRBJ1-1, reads KAGVTQTPRYLIKTRGQQVTLSCSPISGHRSVSWYQQTPGQGLQFLFEYFSETQRNKGNFPGRFSGRQFSNSRSEMNVSTLELGDSALYLCASSLGTGDAEEAFFGQGTRLTVV.